Listed here are 17 T cell receptor beta chains from one sample, sequenced in a study of identical twins. MiXCR was run by TCRdb on the 5' RACE reads, yielding one entry per CDR3 protein. The sample has 240,000 or so distinct CDR3 sequences; around 6.6% are singletons. The sample was also reused in another study, on yellow fever vaccine responses in identical twins.

The specimen sequenced was memory (CD45RO+) T cells sorted from blood. Every receptor here comes from a woman under 30 in good health.

This clonotype was seen at least ten times. This rearrangement joins TRBV29-1 to TRBJ2-3, with a possible D match to TRBD1 (6 bases). This CDR3 contains 15 residues. The ends were cut back, 0 bases at V and 2 bases at J, with 12 bases in the middle. Germline V CDR1 and CDR2: SQVTM, ANQGSEA. The CDR3 DNA reads as TGCAGCGTTGAAGATCAGGGGCGGATCACAGATACGCAGTATTTT. Encoded protein: CSVEDQGRITDTQYF.

This clonotype has just a few counts. The V gene is TRBV14, the J gene TRBJ2-5; 9 bases align to TRBD2. The germline CDR1 and CDR2 sequences are SGHDN and FVKESK. CDR3 length equals 17 residues. V was clipped by 0 bases and J by 3 bases; unmatched bases: 8. The CDR3 sequence is CASSQEGLGLAKETQYF. CDR3 nucleotide sequence: TGTGCCAGCAGCCAAGAGGGTTTGGGACTAGCTAAAGAGACCCAGTACTTC.

This clonotype has only a few counts. This chain connects TRBV20-1 to TRBJ2-7; D gene ambiguous. Germline lookup yields CDR1 DFQATT and CDR2 SNEGSKA (reference sequence). The CDR3 extends over 13 amino acids. V lost 7 bases and J 7 bases, leaving 20 bases between the germline ends. Written as DNA, the CDR3 is TGCAGTGGCGCGGAGTCGCCCTGGGGAGAGCAGTACGTC. Its protein is CSGAESPWGEQYV.

This clonotype was counted between two and nine times. V and J are TRBV9 and TRBJ2-1; D gene uncertain. CDR3 length equals 14 residues. Germline V gives CDR1 SGDLS, CDR2 YYNGEE. Trimming took 2 bases from V and 6 from J, leaving 12 bases between them. DNA of the CDR3: TGTGCCAGCAGCGTGGACCTTTTAATCAATGAGCAGTTCTTC. Amino acid sequence: CASSVDLLINEQFF.

The sample holds a few counts of this clonotype. J is TRBJ2-7 and V is TRBV2; 10 bases are shared with TRBD1. Germline V gene sequence: CDR1 SNHLY, CDR2 FYNNEI. The ends lost 6 bases at V and 3 bases at J; junction bases unmatched: 8. CDR3 length equals 15 residues. CDR3 nucleotide sequence: TGTGCCAGCAGCTTCGGACAGGGGGTAAACTACGAGCAGTACTTC. Its protein is CASSFGQGVNYEQYF.

The rearrangement links TRBV5-1 to TRBJ2-5, with D tentatively TRBD2 (6 bases). CDR3 length: 16 amino acids. Germline V gives CDR1 SGHRS, CDR2 YFSETQ. Trimming removed 5 bases from V and 4 bases from J, with 21 bases in between. This CDR3 reads CASRLSDMGGGETQYF. In DNA form, the CDR3 reads TGCGCCAGCAGGCTTAGTGATATGGGAGGTGGAGAGACCCAGTACTTC. Full variable domain (outside the CDR3, taken from reference TRBV5-1 and TRBJ2-5): KAGVTQTPRYLIKTRGQQVTLSCSPISGHRSVSWYQQTPGQGLQFLFEYFSETQRNKGNFPGRFSGRQFSNSRSEMNVSTLELGDSALYLCASRLSDMGGGETQYFGPGTRLLVL.

This clonotype was counted ten times or more. The chain combines TRBV9 with TRBJ2-1, with 12 positions matching TRBD2. J lost 8 bases, V lost 4 bases, and 10 bases had no gene match. Germline lookup yields CDR1 SGDLS and CDR2 YYNGEE. The CDR3 runs to 16 residues. The chain's CDR3 is CASSPGLAGSRYEQFF. CDR3 nucleotide sequence: TGTGCCAGCAGCCCCGGACTAGCGGGAAGTCGGTATGAGCAGTTCTTC.

Only a few counts were recorded for this clonotype. The chain joins TRBV20-1 to TRBJ2-3; tentatively, D is TRBD1 (5 bases). The CDR3 contains 15 residues. CDR1 is DFQATT and CDR2 is SNEGSKA in the germline V gene (reference sequence). V was cut by 5 bases and J by 6 bases, with 21 bases left in between. This CDR3 is CSAHPPGAGSDTQYF. The CDR3 coding sequence is TGCAGTGCTCACCCTCCCGGAGCAGGGTCCGATACGCAGTATTTT.

This clonotype has more than one count but fewer than ten. The chain has TRBV12-3 or TRBV12-4 and TRBJ2-3; the match to TRBD2 covers 10 bases. V shed 6 bases and J 3 bases; nucleotides not matched to a gene: 15. The CDR3 extends over 18 amino acids. For the CDR3, the DNA is TGTGCCAGCAGGACCCGCCCCGGTGGGGGACTAGCGACAGATACGCAGTATTTT. This encodes CASRTRPGGGLATDTQYF.

V is TRBV7-2 and J is TRBJ2-1; 13 bases align to TRBD2. CDR3 length equals 13 residues. The junction had 1 base not matched to a gene; V was cut back by 3 bases and J by 11 bases. Germline-derived CDR1 and CDR2 are SGHTA and FQGNSA. CDR3 DNA: TGTGCCAGCAGCTTGACTAGCGGGGGGAAGCAGTTCTTC. Its protein product is CASSLTSGGKQFF.

This clonotype showed up just a few times. The gene calls are TRBV29-1 and TRBJ1-2, with 9 bases fitting TRBD1. Germline V CDR1 and CDR2: SQVTM, ANQGSEA. V shed 1 base and J 6 bases; nucleotides not matched to a gene: 9. The CDR3 length is 15 residues. Here the CDR3 DNA reads TGCAGCGTTGAAGGGGGCCGGGACAGGGCCCATGGCTACACCTTC. Its translation: CSVEGGRDRAHGYTF.

This clonotype was recorded many times. The chain has TRBV3-1 and TRBJ2-4; D unclear. CDR1 is LGHDT, CDR2 YNNKEL, per germline (reference sequence). Trimming stripped 0 bases from V and 8 bases from J, with 11 bases between. The length of the CDR3 is 14 residues. The CDR3 region has the DNA TGTGCCAGCAGCCAAGATTATCAGAGCTACATTCAGTACTTC. It encodes CASSQDYQSYIQYF. The variable domain in full, with the rest retrieved from reference TRBV3-1 and TRBJ2-4, is DTAVSQTPKYLVTQMGNDKSIKCEQNLGHDTMYWYKQDSKKFLKIMFSYNNKELIINETVPNRFSPKSPDKAHLNLHINSLELGDSAVYFCASSQDYQSYIQYFGAGTRLSVL.

The V gene is TRBV20-1, the J gene TRBJ1-1; 8 bases map to TRBD1. The V gene end was trimmed by 0 bases and the J gene end by 2 bases; junction bases not matched to a gene: 14. Germline V lookup: CDR1 DFQATT, CDR2 SNEGSKA (reference sequence). The CDR3 has 18 amino acids. In DNA, the CDR3 is TGCAGTGCTAGAGATCGAGGGGACAGGATGGGAGTTAACACTGAAGCTTTCTTT. It specifies CSARDRGDRMGVNTEAFF.

This clonotype was recorded many times. The CDR3 reads CASSQVRAKGELFF. As DNA, the CDR3 is TGTGCCAGCAGCCAAGTTCGAGCCAAGGGGGAGCTGTTTTTT. The chain links TRBV14 to TRBJ2-2; D unresolved. Germline CDR1 and CDR2: SGHDN and FVKESK. This CDR3 region has 14 residues. V was pared by 1 base and J by 8 bases, with 11 bases between.

This clonotype appeared many times. The chain uses TRBV20-1 and TRBJ1-4; no reliable D call. The CDR3 has 12 residues. Trimming took 4 bases from V and 8 from J, leaving 11 bases between them. The germline V gene has CDR1 DFQATT and CDR2 SNEGSKA (reference sequence). The CDR3 coding sequence is TGCAGTGCTACGTCGAATGGCGAAAAACTGTTTTTT. Translation gives CSATSNGEKLFF.

This chain links TRBV7-9 with TRBJ1-6, with D possibly matching TRBD1 (6 bases). This CDR3 spans 13 amino acids. From germline, CDR1 is SEHNR and CDR2 FQNEAQ (reference sequence). V lost 4 bases and J lost 7, with 8 bases in between. CDR3 protein: CASSSQGNSPLHF. CDR3 nucleotides: TGTGCCAGCAGCTCCCAGGGGAATTCACCCCTCCACTTT.

This clonotype has a count of ten or more. The chain is built from TRBV15 and TRBJ2-1; tentative D call: TRBD1 (6 bases). Germline assignment: CDR1 LNHNV and CDR2 YYDKDF (reference sequence). The V end was cut by 4 bases, the J end by 2 bases, with 9 bases between. This CDR3 is built from 14 residues. CDR3 sequence (DNA): TGTGCCACCAGCATAACAGGGCCCTACAATGAGCAGTTCTTC. Residues: CATSITGPYNEQFF.